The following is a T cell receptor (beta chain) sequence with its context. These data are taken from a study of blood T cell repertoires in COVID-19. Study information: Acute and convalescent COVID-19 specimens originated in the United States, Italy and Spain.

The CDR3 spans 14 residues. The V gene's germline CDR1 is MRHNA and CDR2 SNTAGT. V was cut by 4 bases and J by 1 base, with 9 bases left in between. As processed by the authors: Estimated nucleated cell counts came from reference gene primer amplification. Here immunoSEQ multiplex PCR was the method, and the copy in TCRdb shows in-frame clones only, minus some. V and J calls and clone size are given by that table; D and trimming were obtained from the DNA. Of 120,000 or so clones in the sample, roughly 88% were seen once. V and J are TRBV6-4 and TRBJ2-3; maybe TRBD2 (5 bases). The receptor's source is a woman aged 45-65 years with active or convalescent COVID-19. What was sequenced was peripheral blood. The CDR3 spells CASSVEAGTDTQYF. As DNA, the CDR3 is TGTGCCAGCAGTGTGGAGGCGGGCACAGATACGCAGTATTTT.